These 17 T cell receptor beta chains were sequenced from one sample in a study of T cell responses to AZD1222 COVID-19 vaccine. Using immunoSEQ multiplex PCR, the repertoire was profiled, and TCRdb retains in-frame clones only, with some absent. The sample holds 85,000 to 120,000 clones, 90% seen once. The sample here was peripheral blood, taken on day 0 of AZD1222 vaccination. Source of these receptors: an adult in good health.

The chain carries TRBV19 and TRBJ2-1; D might be TRBD2 (6 bases). CDR3 length: 15 amino acids. V lost 3 bases and J lost 2, with 11 bases in between. Germline CDR1 reads LNHDA; CDR2 reads SQIVND (reference sequence). Here the CDR3 reads CASSIQTGAYNEQFF. CDR3 DNA: TGTGCCAGTAGTATTCAAACGGGAGCCTACAATGAGCAGTTCTTC.

The chain links TRBV4-2 to TRBJ2-7, with 7 bases that match TRBD1. Germline values: CDR1 LGHNA, CDR2 YNFKEQ. Trimming took 2 bases from V and 5 from J; bases not matched to a gene: 3. CDR3 length equals 13 residues. The chain's CDR3 is CASSQPGQDEQYF. DNA of the CDR3: TGTGCCAGCAGCCAACCAGGACAGGACGAGCAGTACTTC.

The V and J genes are TRBV10-3 and TRBJ2-3, with 8 positions matching TRBD2. The germline V gene has CDR1 ENHRY and CDR2 SYGVKD. Unmatched junction bases numbered 11, after V lost 11 bases and J lost 4 bases. The CDR3 contains 14 residues. The CDR3 bases are TGTGCCTCTACTCCGGGAGGGCCGGCAGATACGCAGTATTTT. As protein: CASTPGGPADTQYF.

Only a few counts were recorded for this clone. The CDR3 is CASSPGQGSQPQHF. CDR3 coding DNA: TGTGCCAGCAGTCCGGGACAGGGGAGTCAGCCCCAGCATTTT. The chain is built from TRBV2 and TRBJ1-5, with 10 bases aligning to TRBD1. Losses at the gene ends were 5 bases for V and 6 bases for J; bases not matched to a gene: 4. The CDR3 is 14 residues long. Per the germline V gene, CDR1 is SNHLY and CDR2 is FYNNEI. The full variable domain, rest sourced from reference TRBV2 and TRBJ1-5, is EPEVTQTPSHQVTQMGQEVILRCVPISNHLYFYWYRQILGQKVEFLVSFYNNEISEKSEIFDDQFSVERPDGSNFTLKIRSTKLEDSAMYFCASSPGQGSQPQHFGDGTRLSIL.

The sample holds a few counts of this clone. The rearrangement uses TRBV28 and TRBJ1-2; D perhaps matches TRBD1 (6 bases). Deletions cut 2 bases from V and 7 bases from J, with 11 bases between. CDR1 MDHEN and CDR2 SYDVKM come from the germline V gene. The CDR3 has 13 residues. CDR3 amino acids: CASSLGGPGGYTF. The CDR3 coding sequence is TGTGCCAGCAGTTTAGGGGGCCCAGGTGGCTACACCTTC.

The chain is built from TRBV5-4 and TRBJ2-3; 11 bases agree with TRBD2. Germline loops: CDR1 SGHNT, CDR2 YYREEE (reference sequence). V lost 1 base to trimming and J lost 0 bases; unmatched junction nucleotides: 1. This CDR3 is 16 amino acids long. The CDR3 bases are TGTGCCAGCAGCTTGAGGACTAGCGGGAGCACAGATACGCAGTATTTT. It yields the protein CASSLRTSGSTDTQYF.

This sequence joins TRBV28 and TRBJ2-5; TRBD2 matches at 10 bases. The germline V gene has CDR1 MDHEN and CDR2 SYDVKM. Unmatched junction bases numbered 13, after V lost 8 bases and J lost 7 bases. The length of the CDR3 is 15 residues. CDR3 bases: TGTGCCAGCGGCGCTAGCGGGAGAATCAAAAGGACCCAGTACTTC. It encodes CASGASGRIKRTQYF.

The rearrangement uses TRBV24-1 and TRBJ2-3, with 9 bases matching TRBD1. From germline, CDR1 is KGHDR and CDR2 SFDVKD. The CDR3 length is 14 residues. V dropped 9 bases and J dropped 1; count of bases not matched to a gene: 4. The CDR3 is CATARDRGTDTQYF. In DNA form, the CDR3 reads TGTGCCACCGCCCGGGACAGGGGCACAGATACGCAGTATTTT.

This chain links TRBV28 with TRBJ1-2, with TRBD1 as a possible D gene (5 bases). Per germline, CDR1 MDHEN and CDR2 SYDVKM. Between the trimmed V and J ends, which lost 1 base and 2 bases, there was a span of 8 bases. The CDR3 spans 14 residues. The CDR3 protein is CASSLSTVNYGYTF. As DNA, the CDR3 is TGTGCCAGCAGTTTATCGACAGTCAACTATGGCTACACCTTC.

V usage is TRBV5-1 and J usage is TRBJ2-3; D unresolved. Germline values: CDR1 SGHRS, CDR2 YFSETQ. This CDR3 has 15 amino acids. V lost 0 bases and J lost 0, with 8 bases in between. CDR3 coding DNA: TGCGCCAGCAGCTTGGACAGATCTAGCACAGATACGCAGTATTTT. Translating it yields CASSLDRSSTDTQYF.

This sequence joins TRBV20-1 and TRBJ2-7, with no clear D. The V end lost 4 bases, the J end lost 2 bases, and 6 bases lay between the germline ends. This CDR3 region has 11 residues. Germline CDR1 is DFQATT and CDR2 is SNEGSKA (reference sequence). CDR3 amino acids: CSATTTYEQYF. CDR3 bases: TGCAGTGCTACGACCACCTACGAGCAGTACTTC.

This chain uses TRBV11-3 with TRBJ2-1; D possibly uses TRBD1 or TRBD2 (5 bases each). The CDR3 has 14 amino acids. Trimming stripped 4 bases from V and 4 bases from J, with 11 bases between. CDR1 and CDR2 from the germline V gene are SGHNT and YENEEA. In DNA form, the CDR3 reads TGTGCCAGCAGCTCCCGGGGCGGGTACAATGAGCAGTTCTTC. Its protein is CASSSRGGYNEQFF.

The chain couples TRBV28 to TRBJ2-7; possibly TRBD1 for D (6 bases). The CDR3 runs to 15 residues. Germline V gene sequence: CDR1 MDHEN, CDR2 SYDVKM. V was pared by 4 bases and J by 3 bases, with 16 bases between. CDR3 amino acids: CASSSPTKGDYEQYF. CDR3 nucleotide sequence: TGTGCCAGCAGTTCTCCCACGAAGGGGGACTACGAGCAGTACTTC.

This clone was found a few times. J is TRBJ1-2 and V is TRBV29-1, with D uncertain. Trimming stripped 7 bases from V and 6 bases from J, with 9 bases between. The CDR3 contains 10 residues. Germline V CDR1 and CDR2: SQVTM, ANQGSEA. The chain's CDR3 is CSGRGDGYTF. The CDR3 nucleotides read TGCAGCGGCAGAGGTGATGGCTACACCTTC. The variable domain in full, completed from reference TRBV29-1 and TRBJ1-2, reads SAVISQKPSRDICQRGTSLTIQCQVDSQVTMMFWYRQQPGQSLTLIATANQGSEATYESGFVIDKFPISRPNLTFSTLTVSNMSPEDSSIYLCSGRGDGYTFGSGTRLTVV.

This chain uses TRBV12-5 with TRBJ2-7, with D unclear. Deletions cut 1 base from V and 7 bases from J, with 5 bases between. Germline CDR1 LGHNT, CDR2 FRNRAP. This CDR3 has 11 amino acids. The CDR3 bases are TGTGCTAGTGGTTTGGGGGGAGAGCAGTACTTC. Translating gives CASGLGGEQYF.

On this clone itself: The sample has other DNA sequences that encode this CDR3 too. The chain is built from TRBV2 and TRBJ2-2; the match to TRBD1 covers 8 bases. There are 13 residues in the CDR3. The ends lost 6 bases at V and 5 bases at J; junction bases unmatched: 2. Germline CDR1 reads SNHLY; CDR2 reads FYNNEI. The CDR3 loop is CASRTGGTGELFF. Here the CDR3 DNA reads TGTGCCAGCAGAACAGGGGGTACCGGGGAGCTGTTTTTT.

The CDR3 region has the DNA TGTGCCAGCAGCCCCGAGGACAGGGCGACCTACGAGCAGTACTTC. Its protein is CASSPEDRATYEQYF. The chain couples TRBV5-4 to TRBJ2-7, with 8 bases matching TRBD1. This CDR3 comprises 15 residues. Germline-derived CDR1 and CDR2 are SGHNT and YYREEE (reference sequence). The trim removed 4 bases at V and 2 bases at J, leaving 8 bases unmatched.